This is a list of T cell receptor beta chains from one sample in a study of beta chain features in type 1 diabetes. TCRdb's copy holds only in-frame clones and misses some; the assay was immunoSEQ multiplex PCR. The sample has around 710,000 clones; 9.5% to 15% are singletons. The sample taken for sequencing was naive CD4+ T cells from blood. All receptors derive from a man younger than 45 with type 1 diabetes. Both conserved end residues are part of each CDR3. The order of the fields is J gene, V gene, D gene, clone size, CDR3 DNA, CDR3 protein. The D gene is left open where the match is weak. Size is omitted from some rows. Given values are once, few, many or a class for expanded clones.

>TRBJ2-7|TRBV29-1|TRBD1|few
TGCAGCGCCGGCCGGGACAGGGGTGGCCACGAGCAGTACTTC
CSAGRDRGGHEQYF
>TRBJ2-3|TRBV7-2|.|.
TGTGCCAGCAGCTTTACAGATACGCAGTATTTT
CASSFTDTQYF
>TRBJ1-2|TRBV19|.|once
TGTGCCAGTAGTACTTTCACCCCCTTGTACACCTTC
CASSTFTPLYTF
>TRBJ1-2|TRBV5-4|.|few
TGTGCCAGCAGCTTGGCAGGAGGCTACTATGGCTACACCTTC
CASSLAGGYYGYTF
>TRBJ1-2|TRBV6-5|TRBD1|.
TGTGCCAGCAACCGGGACAGCTCGGCTAACTATGGCTACACCTTC
CASNRDSSANYGYTF
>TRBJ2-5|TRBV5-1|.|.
TGCGCCAGCAGCTTCCAGACCGAGGAGACCCAGTACTTC
CASSFQTEETQYF
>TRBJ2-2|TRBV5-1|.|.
TGCGCCAGCAGCTTGGCCTTAGCAGGGCGCAACACCGGGGAGCTGTTTTTT
CASSLALAGRNTGELFF
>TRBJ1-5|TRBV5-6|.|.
TGTGCCAGCAGCCCCGGGACGGGGCATCAGCCCCAGCATTTT
CASSPGTGHQPQHF
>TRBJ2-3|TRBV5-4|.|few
TGTGCCAGCAGCTTGGCCGGTACAGATACGCAGTATTTT
CASSLAGTDTQYF
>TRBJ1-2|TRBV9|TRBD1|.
TGTGCCAGCAGCGAAACAGGGGGCGAATATGGCTACACCTTC
CASSETGGEYGYTF
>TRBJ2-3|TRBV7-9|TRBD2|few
TGTGCCAGCCCGGCGGGGGGATCTAGCACAGATACGCAGTATTTT
CASPAGGSSTDTQYF
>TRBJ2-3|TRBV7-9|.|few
TGTGCCAGCAGCTATCAGCAAGATACGCAGTATTTT
CASSYQQDTQYF